One and the same sample provided the 22 T cell receptor beta chains below, sequenced in a study of shared T cell receptors in the human thymus. TCRdb's copy holds only in-frame clones and misses some; the assay was immunoSEQ multiplex PCR. The sample contains roughly 710,000 clones, 80% to 90% of which appear only once. Separately, the same data were catalogued under a study of human thymus T cells.

Sample: thymocytes. These TCRs come from a girl under three years old with a congenital heart defect.

The rearrangement links TRBV7-8 to TRBJ2-6; no reliable D call. CDR3 length: 19 amino acids. Germline values: CDR1 SGHVS, CDR2 FQNEAQ. Trimming took off 1 base at V and 0 bases at J, with 16 bases between the two ends. CDR3 in DNA: TGTGCCAGCAGCTTAGACAACAGAAACTTAACCTCTGGGGCCAACGTCCTGACTTTC. Encoded protein: CASSLDNRNLTSGANVLTF.

The J gene is TRBJ2-5, the V gene TRBV9, with 14 bases matching TRBD2. J was trimmed by 5 bases and V by 4 bases; bases with no gene match: 7. The CDR3 contains 16 residues. Germline-derived CDR1 and CDR2 are SGDLS and YYNGEE. DNA of the CDR3: TGTGCCAGCAGCTCGACTAGCGGGGGGGCCGGGGAGACCCAGTACTTC. Its protein is CASSSTSGGAGETQYF. The whole variable domain, remainder taken from reference TRBV9 and TRBJ2-5, is DSGVTQTPKHLITATGQRVTLRCSPRSGDLSVYWYQQSLDQGLQFLIQYYNGEERAKGNILERFSAQQFPDLHSELNLSSLELGDSALYFCASSSTSGGAGETQYFGPGTRLLVL.

The CDR3 DNA reads as TGTGCCAGCTCACCACAAGCGGGGGTTGGAAGAGATACGCAGTATTTT. This codes for CASSPQAGVGRDTQYF. The gene calls are TRBV18 and TRBJ2-3; 8 positions agree with TRBD2. Germline V gene lookup returns CDR1 KGHSH and CDR2 LQKENI. This CDR3 contains 16 residues. V trimming: 1 base; J trimming: 5 bases; junction bases outside the gene matches: 8.

This clone occurred a few times. The CDR3 DNA is TGTGCCAGCATGCTGGGGAGGACCCAGCATTTT. It yields the protein CASMLGRTQHF. The chain employs TRBV6-1 and TRBJ1-5, with D unresolved. V lost 7 bases and J 11 bases, leaving 12 bases between the germline ends. The V gene's germline CDR1 is MNHNS and CDR2 SASEGT. This CDR3 has 11 amino acids.

The chain combines TRBV19 with TRBJ1-1; tentative D call: TRBD1 (6 bases). CDR3 length equals 13 residues. From germline, CDR1 is LNHDA and CDR2 SQIVND (reference sequence). Between the trimmed V and J ends, which lost 2 bases and 7 bases, there was a span of 11 bases. The CDR3 nucleotides read TGTGCCAGTAGTATAAGGACAGACTGTGAAGCTTTCTTT. Its translation: CASSIRTDCEAFF.

The genes are TRBV25-1 and TRBJ1-3; the D gene is possibly TRBD1 (6 bases). The V gene lost 6 bases and the J gene lost 6 bases, with 12 bases spanning the gap. This CDR3 comprises 13 residues. CDR1 and CDR2 (germline): MGHDK, SYGVNS. The CDR3 sequence: CASSNRDSNTIYF. CDR3 DNA sequence: TGTGCCAGCAGCAACAGGGATTCAAACACCATATATTTT.

The rearrangement uses TRBV5-4 and TRBJ2-7, with unresolved D. V was trimmed by 0 bases and J by 0 bases, leaving 7 bases between them. The CDR3 totals 14 residues. The germline V gene has CDR1 SGHNT and CDR2 YYREEE (reference sequence). The CDR3, as DNA: TGTGCCAGCAGCTTGGATGTCCGCTCCTACGAGCAGTACTTC. It translates to CASSLDVRSYEQYF.

Remarks on this clone: In the same sample, other DNA sequences code for this CDR3. The chain uses TRBV28 and TRBJ1-1; D is possibly TRBD1 (5 bases). V lost 1 base, J lost 1 base, and 10 bases lay in between. The CDR3 runs 15 residues. Germline loops: CDR1 MDHEN, CDR2 SYDVKM. DNA for the CDR3: TGTGCCAGCAGTTTATTAAAGACAGAGAACACTGAAGCTTTCTTT. It translates to CASSLLKTENTEAFF.

The V call is TRBV4-3, the J call TRBJ1-2; D gene ambiguous. Germline values: CDR1 LGHNA, CDR2 YSLEER. There are 18 residues in the CDR3. V was cut by 6 bases and J by 2 bases, with 25 bases left in between. The CDR3 here is CASSPYARGGHRNYGYTF. CDR3 bases: TGCGCCAGCAGTCCATACGCAAGAGGAGGGCATAGGAACTATGGCTACACCTTC.

The chain has TRBV14 and TRBJ1-2; D not certain. V was trimmed by 1 base and J by 7 bases, leaving 7 bases between them. The CDR3 spans 12 residues. CDR1 is SGHDN, CDR2 FVKESK, per germline. CDR3 amino acids: CASSQGEAGYTF. DNA of the CDR3: TGTGCCAGCAGCCAAGGAGAAGCTGGCTACACCTTC.

The V gene is TRBV20-1, the J gene TRBJ1-3; the D gene is possibly TRBD1 (5 bases). From germline, CDR1 is DFQATT and CDR2 SNEGSKA (reference sequence). There are 11 residues in the CDR3. With 6 bases removed from V and 7 bases from J, the gap between germline ends came to 10 bases. CDR3 protein: CSAHRGNTIYF. CDR3 nucleotide sequence: TGCAGTGCGCATCGGGGGAACACCATATATTTT.

V usage is TRBV19 and J usage is TRBJ1-2, with D unclear. CDR3 length: 12 amino acids. With 5 bases removed from V and 4 bases from J, the gap between germline ends came to 8 bases. Germline V lookup: CDR1 LNHDA, CDR2 SQIVND (reference sequence). CDR3 in DNA: TGTGCCAGTAGTGAGTCACTCTATGGCTACACCTTC. Encoded protein: CASSESLYGYTF. The variable domain in full, completed from reference TRBV19 and TRBJ1-2, reads DGGITQSPKYLFRKEGQNVTLSCEQNLNHDAMYWYRQDPGQGLRLIYYSQIVNDFQKGDIAEGYSVSREKKESFPLTVTSAQKNPTAFYLCASSESLYGYTFGSGTRLTVV.

The count of this clone is one. The rearrangement links TRBV6-5 to TRBJ1-2; D call uncertain. V was trimmed by 10 bases and J by 5 bases, leaving 20 bases between them. This CDR3 comprises 14 residues. The germline CDR1 and CDR2 sequences are MNHEY and SVGAGI. The CDR3 spells CATHPDTNPYGYTF. CDR3 DNA: TGTGCCACCCATCCCGACACAAACCCATATGGCTACACCTTC.

The chain links TRBV5-5 to TRBJ1-4; D is uncertain. In germline, CDR1 is SGHKS, CDR2 YYEKEE (reference sequence). CDR3 length: 14 amino acids. V lost 3 bases and J 6 bases, leaving 12 bases between the germline ends. The chain's CDR3 is CASSSRSRHEKLFF. The CDR3 DNA sequence: TGTGCCAGCAGCTCTCGGTCACGCCATGAAAAACTGTTTTTT.

The gene calls are TRBV27 and TRBJ1-2; 7 bases are a match to TRBD1. CDR3 length: 15 amino acids. Germline V gene data show CDR1 as MNHEY and CDR2 as SMNVEV (reference sequence). The ends lost 5 bases at V and 4 bases at J; junction bases unmatched: 10. CDR3 bases: TGTGCCAGCAGTAGTACAGGGGTAGAAGGCTATGGCTACACCTTC. This gives the protein CASSSTGVEGYGYTF.

The gene calls are TRBV5-6 and TRBJ2-4; 8 bases are a match to TRBD2. The CDR3 length is 15 residues. V was pared by 0 bases and J by 9 bases, with 8 bases of the junction left unmatched. Germline CDR1 SGHDT, CDR2 YYEEEE. CDR3: CASSLGGGQSRIQYF. CDR3 nucleotides: TGTGCCAGCAGCTTGGGCGGGGGGCAGAGTCGCATTCAGTACTTC.

V gene TRBV5-6 combines with J gene TRBJ2-5; 7 bases agree with TRBD1. The CDR3 has 16 residues. J was trimmed by 3 bases and V by 5 bases; bases with no gene match: 13. CDR1 and CDR2 (germline): SGHDT, YYEEEE. CDR3 bases: TGTGCCAGCAGTCAGGCCCTGGACAGGCTAAAAGAGACCCAGTACTTC. Its protein is CASSQALDRLKETQYF.

This sequence joins TRBV2 and TRBJ1-6, with 7 positions matching TRBD1. Germline V lookup: CDR1 SNHLY, CDR2 FYNNEI. This CDR3 has 16 amino acids. V lost 1 base and J lost 7; bases outside the gene matches: 7. Here the CDR3 reads CASSEDKDRLNSPLHF. Written as DNA, the CDR3 is TGTGCCAGCAGTGAAGATAAGGACAGGTTAAATTCACCCCTCCACTTT. The full variable domain, rest sourced from reference TRBV2 and TRBJ1-6, is EPEVTQTPSHQVTQMGQEVILRCVPISNHLYFYWYRQILGQKVEFLVSFYNNEISEKSEIFDDQFSVERPDGSNFTLKIRSTKLEDSAMYFCASSEDKDRLNSPLHFGNGTRLTVT.

This clone has just a few counts. V usage is TRBV7-6 and J usage is TRBJ2-3; D perhaps matches TRBD1 (5 bases). Germline V lookup: CDR1 SGHVS, CDR2 FNYEAQ. V lost 2 bases and J lost 2, with 11 bases in between. This CDR3 is built from 15 residues. The CDR3 spells CASSLWGGPTDTQYF. DNA of the CDR3: TGTGCCAGCAGCTTATGGGGCGGACCCACAGATACGCAGTATTTT.

This chain connects TRBV5-4 to TRBJ1-6; D remains ambiguous. CDR1 is SGHNT and CDR2 is YYREEE in the germline V gene (reference sequence). With 4 bases removed from V and 7 bases from J, the gap between germline ends came to 12 bases. This CDR3 has 14 residues. CDR3 amino acids: CASSHPPGNSPLHF. CDR3 coding DNA: TGTGCCAGCAGCCACCCCCCGGGAAATTCACCCCTCCACTTT. Variable domain in full (rest from reference TRBV5-4 and TRBJ1-6): ETGVTQSPTHLIKTRGQQVTLRCSSQSGHNTVSWYQQALGQGPQFIFQYYREEENGRGNFPPRFSGLQFPNYSSELNVNALELDDSALYLCASSHPPGNSPLHFGNGTRLTVT.

This clone occurred a few times. In the same sample, other DNA sequences code for this CDR3. The rearrangement uses TRBV9 and TRBJ1-1; D gene unclear. Germline V lookup: CDR1 SGDLS, CDR2 YYNGEE. Trimming stripped 2 bases from V and 1 base from J, with 6 bases between. The CDR3 loop spans 13 amino acids. The CDR3 is CASSVGENTEAFF. As DNA, the CDR3 is TGTGCCAGCAGCGTCGGAGAGAACACTGAAGCTTTCTTT.

To note about this clone: The sample holds other DNA sequences that translate to the same CDR3. The chain links TRBV5-1 to TRBJ1-6; 10 bases fit TRBD1. J gave up 7 bases and V 4 bases, and 2 bases lay outside the gene matches. The CDR3 runs 14 residues. Germline CDR1 SGHRS, CDR2 YFSETQ. The CDR3 protein is CASSLDRGNSPLHF. In nucleotides, the CDR3 is TGCGCCAGCAGCCTGGACAGGGGGAATTCACCCCTCCACTTT.